This passage covers 26 T cell receptor beta chains from one sample sequenced in a study of blood T cell repertoires in COVID-19. Only in-frame clones appear in the TCRdb table, and some are missing; sequencing was by immunoSEQ multiplex PCR. The table includes 35,000 to 45,000 clones, 88% detected once. The material sequenced was peripheral blood. These receptors all come from a man aged 65-85 years with acute or convalescent COVID-19.

This clone was counted a single time. The chain recombines TRBV5-1 with TRBJ2-5, with TRBD2 as a possible D gene (7 bases). V was cut by 2 bases and J by 2 bases, with 10 bases left in between. CDR3 length: 14 amino acids. Germline V gene lookup returns CDR1 SGHRS and CDR2 YFSETQ. CDR3 in amino acids: CASSLQGGQETQYF. In DNA, the CDR3 is TGCGCCAGCAGCTTACAGGGAGGGCAAGAGACCCAGTACTTC. Complete variable domain (other parts from reference TRBV5-1 and TRBJ2-5): KAGVTQTPRYLIKTRGQQVTLSCSPISGHRSVSWYQQTPGQGLQFLFEYFSETQRNKGNFPGRFSGRQFSNSRSEMNVSTLELGDSALYLCASSLQGGQETQYFGPGTRLLVL.

V is TRBV6-2 or TRBV6-3 and J is TRBJ2-1; 8 bases align to TRBD2. This CDR3 comprises 15 residues. The germline CDR1 and CDR2 sequences are MNHEY and SVGEGT. Unmatched junction bases numbered 6, after V lost 2 bases and J lost 6 bases. CDR3 in amino acids: CASSYSGSASNEQFF. The CDR3 DNA follows: TGTGCCAGCAGTTACAGCGGGAGCGCATCCAATGAGCAGTTCTTC.

The J gene is TRBJ1-5, the V gene TRBV21-1. TRBV21-1 is an annotated pseudogene. The CDR3 is made up of 16 amino acids. The CDR3 loop is CASSKVGFGGMSPQHF. In DNA form, the CDR3 reads TGTGCCAGCAGCAAAGTTGGGTTTGGGGGGATGAGTCCCCAGCATTTT.

The chain links TRBV5-1 to TRBJ1-3; D is unresolved. The germline V gene has CDR1 SGHRS and CDR2 YFSETQ. The CDR3 has 16 residues. V shed 1 base and J shed 0 bases, with 11 bases lying between them. The CDR3 is CASSLTTGNSGNTIYF. CDR3 nucleotide sequence: TGCGCCAGCAGCTTGACCACCGGGAACTCTGGAAACACCATATATTTT.

V is TRBV9 and J is TRBJ2-7, with TRBD1 matching 9 bases. CDR1 is SGDLS, CDR2 YYNGEE, per germline. The ends lost 7 bases at V and 1 base at J; junction bases unmatched: 6. The CDR3 length is 14 residues. CDR3 protein: CASLDRGPSYEQYF. In DNA form, the CDR3 reads TGTGCCAGCCTGGACAGGGGCCCATCCTACGAGCAGTACTTC.

The J gene is TRBJ2-7, the V gene TRBV7-2; TRBD1 is a possible D gene (6 bases). The CDR3 has 14 amino acids. The V end was cut by 5 bases, the J end by 2 bases, with 13 bases between. Per germline, CDR1 SGHTA and CDR2 FQGNSA. As DNA, the CDR3 is TGTGCCAGCAGCCCCAACAGGGCTACCTACGAGCAGTACTTC. This gives the protein CASSPNRATYEQYF.

The chain couples TRBV15 to TRBJ2-1; 8 bases line up with TRBD2. The length of the CDR3 is 13 residues. V dropped 5 bases and J dropped 8; count of bases not matched to a gene: 5. Germline V CDR1 and CDR2: LNHNV, YYDKDF (reference sequence). CDR3 amino acids: CATSEGLVDEQFF. In DNA, the CDR3 is TGTGCCACCAGCGAGGGACTAGTTGATGAGCAGTTCTTC.

This chain links TRBV29-1 with TRBJ2-2, with 9 bases lining up with TRBD1. Germline loops: CDR1 SQVTM, CDR2 ANQGSEA. V shed 7 bases and J 6 bases; nucleotides not matched to a gene: 6. The CDR3 contains 13 residues. The CDR3 DNA reads as TGCAGCGCCCAGGACAGGGGTTCCGGGGAGCTGTTTTTT. It specifies CSAQDRGSGELFF.

The rearrangement links TRBV18 to TRBJ1-1, with D possibly being TRBD1 (6 bases). Germline loops: CDR1 KGHSH, CDR2 LQKENI. Trimming shortened V by 3 bases and J by 4 bases, and 15 bases separated the two germline ends. The CDR3 has 15 residues. The CDR3 loop reads CASSPTTGLTTEAFF. The DNA for the CDR3 is TGTGCCAGCTCACCGACAACAGGGCTTACCACTGAAGCTTTCTTT.

The CDR3 sequence is CSVDLQGANTEAFF. DNA of the CDR3: TGCAGCGTTGATTTACAGGGGGCGAACACTGAAGCTTTCTTT. The chain links TRBV29-1 to TRBJ1-1; 9 positions agree with TRBD1. The V and J ends lost 3 bases and 1 base, in that order; junction bases with no gene match: 3. Germline V CDR1 and CDR2: SQVTM, ANQGSEA. The CDR3 has 14 residues.

This sequence joins TRBV15 and TRBJ1-5; D gene unclear. This CDR3 spans 20 amino acids. Germline-derived CDR1 and CDR2 are LNHNV and YYDKDF (reference sequence). V dropped 0 bases and J dropped 2 bases, with 23 bases sitting between them. CDR3 sequence reads: CATSRDWAGEGYMGNQPQHF. As DNA, the CDR3 is TGTGCCACCAGCAGAGATTGGGCGGGTGAGGGCTATATGGGCAATCAGCCCCAGCATTTT.

There are a few counts of this clone. V and J are TRBV20-1 and TRBJ1-1, with D perhaps matching TRBD1 (6 bases). V lost 3 bases and J 2 bases, leaving 13 bases between the germline ends. Germline V lookup: CDR1 DFQATT, CDR2 SNEGSKA (reference sequence). The CDR3 consists of 14 residues. The CDR3 DNA is TGCAGTGCTAGTAACAGGGTGATCAACACTGAAGCTTTCTTT. It encodes CSASNRVINTEAFF.

In its sample, this clone was seen once. The rearrangement links TRBV6-4 to TRBJ1-5, with TRBD1 matching over 8 bases. The CDR3 is made up of 15 amino acids. V dropped 6 bases and J dropped 2; count of bases not matched to a gene: 6. Germline CDR1 reads MRHNA; CDR2 reads SNTAGT. CDR3 in DNA: TGTGCCAGCAGGGAGGACAGGGACGGCAATCAGCCCCAGCATTTT. Amino acid sequence: CASREDRDGNQPQHF.

The genes are TRBV2 and TRBJ1-5; D might be TRBD1 (6 bases). V lost 3 bases, J lost 3 bases, and 12 bases lay in between. The germline gives CDR1 SNHLY, CDR2 FYNNEI. CDR3 length: 15 residues. The chain's CDR3 is CASSEWGQLNQPQHF. In DNA form, the CDR3 reads TGTGCCAGCAGTGAGTGGGGGCAGCTCAATCAGCCCCAGCATTTT. Combining the CDR3 with reference TRBV2 and TRBJ1-5 gives the whole variable domain EPEVTQTPSHQVTQMGQEVILRCVPISNHLYFYWYRQILGQKVEFLVSFYNNEISEKSEIFDDQFSVERPDGSNFTLKIRSTKLEDSAMYFCASSEWGQLNQPQHFGDGTRLSIL.

The V call is TRBV21-1, the J call TRBJ2-5; the D segment call TRBD2 is taken from the table without a DNA check. TRBV21-1 is noted as a pseudogene. The CDR3 sequence is 21 residues long. The CDR3: CASSKAEGLAGGYKYQETQYF. DNA for the CDR3: TGTGCCAGCAGCAAAGCTGAAGGACTAGCGGGAGGGTATAAATACCAAGAGACCCAGTACTTC.

Only a few counts were recorded for this clone. V and J are TRBV28 and TRBJ2-7; D not resolved. V was shortened by 5 bases and J by 3 bases, with 5 bases between the two germline ends. Germline CDR1 is MDHEN and CDR2 is SYDVKM. The CDR3 runs to 11 residues. This CDR3 reads CASSAYYEQYF. The CDR3 DNA reads TGTGCCAGCAGTGCGTACTACGAGCAGTACTTC.

The chain joins TRBV2 to TRBJ2-7, with TRBD2 matching 12 bases. The CDR3 is made up of 15 amino acids. Germline lookup yields CDR1 SNHLY and CDR2 FYNNEI. V gave up 6 bases and J gave up 0 bases; unmatched junction bases: 3. The CDR3 nucleotides are TGTGCCAGCAGCACTAGCGGGGGGAGCTCCTACGAGCAGTACTTC. This sequence encodes CASSTSGGSSYEQYF.

The chain has TRBV23-1 and TRBJ1-5, with no clear D. TRBV23-1 is marked as an open reading frame, function uncertain. This CDR3 region has 16 residues. The CDR3, as DNA: TGCGCAGCCCACAATCCCAACAGTGTGAGCAATCAGCCCCAGCATTTT. Its translation: CAAHNPNSVSNQPQHF.

The table lists this clone with a count of one. This chain connects TRBV5-4 to TRBJ2-3; D ambiguous. The CDR3 is 14 amino acids. The V gene's germline CDR1 is SGHNT and CDR2 YYREEE (reference sequence). Trimming took off 0 bases at V and 0 bases at J, with 5 bases between the two ends. CDR3 in DNA: TGTGCCAGCAGCTTGGTTGAGAGCACAGATACGCAGTATTTT. Amino acid sequence: CASSLVESTDTQYF.

This clone was observed a handful of times. Other DNA sequences in this specimen translate into the identical CDR3. The genes are TRBV18 and TRBJ1-6; TRBD1 aligns across 10 bases. V lost 3 bases, J lost 10 bases, and 6 bases stayed unmatched. Per the germline V gene, CDR1 is KGHSH and CDR2 is LQKENI. CDR3 length: 15 residues. The CDR3 DNA reads as TGTGCCAGCTCACCCGGACAGGGGGTGGGCTCACCCCTCCACTTT. The encoded protein is CASSPGQGVGSPLHF.

The V gene is TRBV7-9, the J gene TRBJ1-2, with TRBD1 matching 11 bases. The CDR3 is 14 residues long. Germline CDR1 SEHNR, CDR2 FQNEAQ (reference sequence). V was pared by 5 bases and J by 8 bases, with 7 bases of the junction left unmatched. The CDR3 is CASSRGTGGGGYTF. The CDR3 DNA is TGTGCCAGCAGCCGAGGGACAGGGGGAGGAGGCTACACCTTC.

This chain connects TRBV18 to TRBJ1-6; no firm D call. The CDR3 runs to 16 residues. Germline V CDR1 and CDR2: KGHSH, LQKENI. The germline V and J ends were trimmed by 3 bases and 9 bases, with 18 bases remaining between them. CDR3: CASSPRDASAGSPLHF. In DNA form, the CDR3 reads TGTGCCAGCTCACCGAGGGATGCCTCCGCGGGTTCACCCCTCCACTTT.

V and J are TRBV7-2 and TRBJ1-6, with 8 bases aligning to TRBD1. The length of the CDR3 is 15 residues. Germline V gene lookup returns CDR1 SGHTA and CDR2 FQGNSA. Germline trimming cut 3 bases from V and 10 bases from J; bases unmatched to any gene: 8. CDR3 amino acids: CASSFRGLTYSPLHF. The CDR3 coding sequence is TGTGCCAGCAGCTTCAGGGGGCTCACCTACTCACCCCTCCACTTT.

The V gene is TRBV11-3, the J gene TRBJ2-1; possible D gene TRBD1, 5 bases. This CDR3 contains 13 residues. Per germline, CDR1 SGHNT and CDR2 YENEEA. Trimming left V 1 base short and J 10 bases short, with 11 bases between. The CDR3 region is CASSLGTTGEQFF. CDR3 nucleotide sequence: TGTGCCAGCAGCTTAGGGACAACAGGCGAGCAGTTCTTC.

V gene TRBV7-9 combines with J gene TRBJ2-7; TRBD1 matches at 9 bases. V was clipped by 5 bases and J by 6 bases; unmatched bases: 11. The germline CDR1 and CDR2 sequences are SEHNR and FQNEAQ (reference sequence). CDR3 length: 15 residues. CDR3 sequence reads: CASSHPDRGLGEQYF. The CDR3 nucleotides are TGTGCCAGCAGCCACCCGGACAGGGGACTCGGCGAGCAGTACTTC.

The rearrangement uses TRBV19 and TRBJ2-7; D is perhaps TRBD2 (5 bases). The germline V and J ends were trimmed by 10 bases and 2 bases, with 24 bases remaining between them. Germline values: CDR1 LNHDA, CDR2 SQIVND (reference sequence). This CDR3 has 16 amino acids. The CDR3 coding sequence is TGTGCCACCTCGGGAACGGTTACTTCTCGGCCCTACGAGCAGTACTTC. Its translation is CATSGTVTSRPYEQYF.